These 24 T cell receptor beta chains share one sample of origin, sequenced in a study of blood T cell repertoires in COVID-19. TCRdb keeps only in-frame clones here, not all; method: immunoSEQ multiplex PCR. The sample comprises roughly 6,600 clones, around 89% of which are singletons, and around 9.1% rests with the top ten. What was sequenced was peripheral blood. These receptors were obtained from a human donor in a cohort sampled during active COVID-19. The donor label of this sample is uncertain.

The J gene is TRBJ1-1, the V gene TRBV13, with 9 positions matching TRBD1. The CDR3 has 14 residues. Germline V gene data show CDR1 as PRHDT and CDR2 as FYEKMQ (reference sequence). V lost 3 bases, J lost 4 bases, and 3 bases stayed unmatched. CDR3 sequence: CASSFRDRVTEAFF. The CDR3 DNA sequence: TGTGCCAGCAGCTTCCGGGACAGGGTCACTGAAGCTTTCTTT.

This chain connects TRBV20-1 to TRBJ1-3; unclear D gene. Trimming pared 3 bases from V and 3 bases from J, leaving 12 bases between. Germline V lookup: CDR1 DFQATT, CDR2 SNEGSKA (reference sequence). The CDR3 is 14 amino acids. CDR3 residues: CSASIEPRGNTIYF. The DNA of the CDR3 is TGCAGTGCTAGTATCGAGCCACGTGGAAACACCATATATTTT.

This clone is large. CDR3 in amino acids: CASSPGGPSPIYEQYF. For the CDR3, the DNA is TGTGCCAGCTCACCAGGGGGCCCCAGTCCCATATACGAGCAGTACTTC. The V and J genes are TRBV18 and TRBJ2-7; possible D gene TRBD1, 6 bases. Germline V gene data show CDR1 as KGHSH and CDR2 as LQKENI. CDR3 length: 16 amino acids. V lost 2 bases, J lost 4 bases, and 18 bases lay in between.

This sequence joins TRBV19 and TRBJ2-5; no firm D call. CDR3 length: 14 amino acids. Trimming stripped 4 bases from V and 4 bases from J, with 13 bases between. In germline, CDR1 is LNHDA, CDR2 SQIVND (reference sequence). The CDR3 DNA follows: TGTGCCAGTAGTACAGCCAACTATGGAGAGACCCAGTACTTC. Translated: CASSTANYGETQYF.

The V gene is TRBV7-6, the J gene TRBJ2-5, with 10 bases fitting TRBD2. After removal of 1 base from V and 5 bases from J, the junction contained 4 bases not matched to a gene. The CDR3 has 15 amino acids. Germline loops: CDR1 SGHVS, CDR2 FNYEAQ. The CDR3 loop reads CASSLVAGGDETQYF. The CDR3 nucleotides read TGTGCCAGCAGCTTAGTAGCGGGGGGAGATGAGACCCAGTACTTC.

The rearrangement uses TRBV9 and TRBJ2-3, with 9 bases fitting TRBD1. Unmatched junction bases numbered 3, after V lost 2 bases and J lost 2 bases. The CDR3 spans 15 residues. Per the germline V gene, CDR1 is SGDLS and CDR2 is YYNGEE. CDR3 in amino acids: CASSVWTGDTDTQYF. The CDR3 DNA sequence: TGTGCCAGCAGCGTTTGGACAGGGGACACAGATACGCAGTATTTT. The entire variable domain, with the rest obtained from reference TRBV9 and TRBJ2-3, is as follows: DSGVTQTPKHLITATGQRVTLRCSPRSGDLSVYWYQQSLDQGLQFLIQYYNGEERAKGNILERFSAQQFPDLHSELNLSSLELGDSALYFCASSVWTGDTDTQYFGPGTRLTVL.

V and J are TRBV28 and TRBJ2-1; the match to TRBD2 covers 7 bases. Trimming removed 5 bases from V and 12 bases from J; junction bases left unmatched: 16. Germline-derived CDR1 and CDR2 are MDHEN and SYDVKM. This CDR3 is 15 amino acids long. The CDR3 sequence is CASSKSGTGIFGQFF. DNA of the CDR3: TGTGCCAGCAGTAAAAGCGGGACCGGGATTTTCGGGCAGTTCTTC.

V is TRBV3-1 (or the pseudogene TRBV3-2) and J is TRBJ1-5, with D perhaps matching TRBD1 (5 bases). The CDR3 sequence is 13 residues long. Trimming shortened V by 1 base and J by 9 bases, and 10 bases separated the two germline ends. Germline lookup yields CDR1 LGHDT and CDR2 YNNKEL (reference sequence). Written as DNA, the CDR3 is TGTGCCAGCAGCCAAGGGGCAGGGCGGCCCCAGCATTTT. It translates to CASSQGAGRPQHF.

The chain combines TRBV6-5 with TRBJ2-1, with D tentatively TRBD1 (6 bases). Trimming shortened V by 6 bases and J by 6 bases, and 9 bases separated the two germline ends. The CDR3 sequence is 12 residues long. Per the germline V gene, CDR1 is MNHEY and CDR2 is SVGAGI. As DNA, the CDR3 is TGTGCCAGCAGATCACAGGGCAATGAGCAGTTCTTC. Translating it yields CASRSQGNEQFF.

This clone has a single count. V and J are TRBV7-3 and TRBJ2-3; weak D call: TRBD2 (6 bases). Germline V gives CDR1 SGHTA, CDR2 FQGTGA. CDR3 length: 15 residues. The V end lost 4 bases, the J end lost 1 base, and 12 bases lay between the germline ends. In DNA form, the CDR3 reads TGTGCCAGCAGCTCCGGGGGTGCCGGCACAGATACGCAGTATTTT. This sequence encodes CASSSGGAGTDTQYF.

The CDR3 region has the DNA TGTGCCAGCAGCATAAACACTGAAGCTTTCTTT. Translating it yields CASSINTEAFF. The V gene is TRBV7-9, the J gene TRBJ1-1; D not resolved. This CDR3 region has 11 residues. V was clipped by 5 bases and J by 2 bases, with 3 bases between them. Germline loops: CDR1 SEHNR, CDR2 FQNEAQ (reference sequence).

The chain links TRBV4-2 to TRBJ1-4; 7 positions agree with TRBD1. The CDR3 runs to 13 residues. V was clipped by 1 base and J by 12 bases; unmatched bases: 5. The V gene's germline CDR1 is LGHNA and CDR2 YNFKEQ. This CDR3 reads CASSQVQGVELFF. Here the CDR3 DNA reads TGTGCCAGCAGCCAAGTCCAGGGGGTAGAACTGTTTTTT.

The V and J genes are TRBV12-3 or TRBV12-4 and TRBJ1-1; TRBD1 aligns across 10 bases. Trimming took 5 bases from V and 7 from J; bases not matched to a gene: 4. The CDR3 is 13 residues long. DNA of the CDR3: TGTGCCAGCAGTCCGGGACAGGGGATTGAAGCTTTCTTT. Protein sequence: CASSPGQGIEAFF.

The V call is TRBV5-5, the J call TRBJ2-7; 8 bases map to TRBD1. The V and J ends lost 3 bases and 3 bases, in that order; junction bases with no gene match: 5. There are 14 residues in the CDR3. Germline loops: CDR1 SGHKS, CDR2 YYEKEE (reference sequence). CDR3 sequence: CASSSGTGVYEQYF. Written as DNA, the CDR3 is TGTGCCAGCAGCTCCGGGACAGGAGTCTACGAGCAGTACTTC.

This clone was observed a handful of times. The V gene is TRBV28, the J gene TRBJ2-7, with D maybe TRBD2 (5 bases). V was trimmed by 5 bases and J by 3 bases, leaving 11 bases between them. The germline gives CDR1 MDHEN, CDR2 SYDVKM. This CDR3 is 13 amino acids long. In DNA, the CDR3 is TGTGCCAGCAGTGCGGACTTGTACTACGAGCAGTACTTC. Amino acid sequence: CASSADLYYEQYF.

The DNA for the CDR3 is TGTGCCAGCAGTCGCCCCGGGACAGGGTCAGAGGGCGCAAGGACGCAGTATTTT. This sequence encodes CASSRPGTGSEGARTQYF. V gene TRBV28 combines with J gene TRBJ2-3; 9 bases agree with TRBD1. Losses at the gene ends were 5 bases for V and 9 bases for J; bases not matched to a gene: 21. The CDR3 extends over 18 amino acids. Per germline, CDR1 MDHEN and CDR2 SYDVKM.

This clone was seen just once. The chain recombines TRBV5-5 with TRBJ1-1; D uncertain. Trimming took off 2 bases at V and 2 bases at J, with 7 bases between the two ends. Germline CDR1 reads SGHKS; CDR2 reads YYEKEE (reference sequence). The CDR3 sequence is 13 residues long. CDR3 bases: TGTGCCAGCAGCTTCACAGCCAACACTGAAGCTTTCTTT. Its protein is CASSFTANTEAFF.

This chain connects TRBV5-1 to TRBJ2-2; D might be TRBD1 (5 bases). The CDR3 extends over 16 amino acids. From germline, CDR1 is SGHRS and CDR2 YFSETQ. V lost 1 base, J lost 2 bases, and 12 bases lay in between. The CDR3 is CASSLRGSLNTGELFF. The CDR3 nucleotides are TGCGCCAGCAGCTTGAGGGGATCCCTAAACACCGGGGAGCTGTTTTTT. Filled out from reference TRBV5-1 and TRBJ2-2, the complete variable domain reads KAGVTQTPRYLIKTRGQQVTLSCSPISGHRSVSWYQQTPGQGLQFLFEYFSETQRNKGNFPGRFSGRQFSNSRSEMNVSTLELGDSALYLCASSLRGSLNTGELFFGEGSRLTVL.

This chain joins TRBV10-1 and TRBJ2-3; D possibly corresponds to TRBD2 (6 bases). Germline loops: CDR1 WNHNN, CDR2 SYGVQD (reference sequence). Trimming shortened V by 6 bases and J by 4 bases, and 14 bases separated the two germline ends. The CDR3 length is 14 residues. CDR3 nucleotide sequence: TGCGCCAGCAGCTGGGGAGCGGGCGCAGATACGCAGTATTTT. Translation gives CASSWGAGADTQYF.

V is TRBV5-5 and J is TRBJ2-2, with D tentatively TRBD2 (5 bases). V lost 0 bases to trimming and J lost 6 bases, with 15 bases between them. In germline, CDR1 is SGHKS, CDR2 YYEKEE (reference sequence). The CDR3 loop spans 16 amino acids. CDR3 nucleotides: TGTGCCAGCAGCTTGGCCTCCATCACGAGGGCCGGGGAGCTGTTTTTT. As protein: CASSLASITRAGELFF. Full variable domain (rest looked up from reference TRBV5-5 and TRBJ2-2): DAGVTQSPTHLIKTRGQQVTLRCSPISGHKSVSWYQQVLGQGPQFIFQYYEKEERGRGNFPDRFSARQFPNYSSELNVNALLLGDSALYLCASSLASITRAGELFFGEGSRLTVL.

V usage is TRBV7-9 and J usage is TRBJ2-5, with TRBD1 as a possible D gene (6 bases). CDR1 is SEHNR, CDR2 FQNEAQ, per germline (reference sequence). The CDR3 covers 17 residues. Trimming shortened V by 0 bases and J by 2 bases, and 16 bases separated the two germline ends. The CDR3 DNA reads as TGTGCCAGCAGCTTAGCCCGGTATCAGGGGCTGCAAGAGACCCAGTACTTC. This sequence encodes CASSLARYQGLQETQYF.

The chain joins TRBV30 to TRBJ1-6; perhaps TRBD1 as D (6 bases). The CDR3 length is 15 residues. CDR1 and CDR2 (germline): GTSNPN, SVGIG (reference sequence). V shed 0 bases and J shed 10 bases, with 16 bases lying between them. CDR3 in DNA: TGTGCCTGGAGTGTACCAGGGGCCAGAGGGTCACCCCTCCACTTT. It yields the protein CAWSVPGARGSPLHF.

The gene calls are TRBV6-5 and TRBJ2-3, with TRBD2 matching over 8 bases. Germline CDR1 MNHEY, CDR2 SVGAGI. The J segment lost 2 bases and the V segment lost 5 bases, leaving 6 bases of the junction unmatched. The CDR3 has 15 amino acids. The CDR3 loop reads CASSPLAGLTDTQYF. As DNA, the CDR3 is TGTGCCAGCAGTCCTCTAGCGGGCCTCACAGATACGCAGTATTTT.

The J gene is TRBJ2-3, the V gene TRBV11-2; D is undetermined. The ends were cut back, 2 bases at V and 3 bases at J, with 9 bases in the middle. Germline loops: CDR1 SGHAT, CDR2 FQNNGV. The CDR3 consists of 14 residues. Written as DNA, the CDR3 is TGTGCCAGCAGCTTACGGCTGAGGACAGATACGCAGTATTTT. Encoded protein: CASSLRLRTDTQYF.